This T cell receptor beta chain came from a study of cytomegalovirus exposure and HLA in healthy donors. The PCR ran on 60 Vbeta and 13 Jbeta primers. Assay used: immunoSEQ multiplex PCR; TCRdb lists only in-frame clones, some missing. The table shows around 130,000 clones, with around 77% occurring only once. Germline assignment: CDR1 MDHEN and CDR2 SYDVKM. The CDR3 length is 16 residues. V lost 6 bases to trimming and J lost 5 bases; unmatched junction nucleotides: 7. The specimen was PBMCs. The chain carries TRBV28 and TRBJ2-3; 14 nucleotides line up with TRBD2. The clonotype comes from a man in his fifties in good health and CMV-seronegative. CDR3 bases: TGTGCCAGCAGCCCGACTAGCGGGAGGGCCAGAGATACGCAGTATTTT. This codes for CASSPTSGRARDTQYF.